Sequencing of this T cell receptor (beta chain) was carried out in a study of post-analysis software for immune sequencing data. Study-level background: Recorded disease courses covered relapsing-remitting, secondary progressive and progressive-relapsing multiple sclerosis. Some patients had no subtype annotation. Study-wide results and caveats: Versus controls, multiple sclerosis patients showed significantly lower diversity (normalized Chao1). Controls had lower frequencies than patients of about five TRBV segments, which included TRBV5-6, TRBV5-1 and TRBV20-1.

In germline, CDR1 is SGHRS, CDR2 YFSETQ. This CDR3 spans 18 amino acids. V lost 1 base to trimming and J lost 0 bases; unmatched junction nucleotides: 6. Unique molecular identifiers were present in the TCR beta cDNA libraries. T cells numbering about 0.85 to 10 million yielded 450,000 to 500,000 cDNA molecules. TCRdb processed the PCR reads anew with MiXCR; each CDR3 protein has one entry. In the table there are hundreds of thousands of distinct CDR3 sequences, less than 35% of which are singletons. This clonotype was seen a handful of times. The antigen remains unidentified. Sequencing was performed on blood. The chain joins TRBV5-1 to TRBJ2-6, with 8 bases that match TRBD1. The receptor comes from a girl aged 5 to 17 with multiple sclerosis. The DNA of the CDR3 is TGCGCCAGCAGCTTGAGCGGCAGGGGGCTCTCTGGGGCCAACGTCCTGACTTTC. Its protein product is CASSLSGRGLSGANVLTF.